A single sample gave rise to the 12 T cell receptor beta chains below, sequenced in a study of T cells in Graves' hyperthyroidism and ophthalmopathy (dated by TCRdb to the late 2010s). The library was produced with multiplex PCR. Sequenced using an Illumina HiSeq 2000. Amplification of TCR beta CDR3 regions was carried out from RNA transcripts. A first-round RT-PCR of the TCR CDR3 used the HTBI primer set with the Qiagen OneStep RT-PCR kit. Starting from the raw public reads, TCRdb applied fastp trimming at Q25, assembled clones with MiXCR and retained in-frame beta chains. Each CDR3 protein gets just one entry, which takes the most common genes and DNA from the rows behind it. This sample is represented by around 350,000 distinct CDR3 sequences; roughly 14% of them were singletons. The ten biggest clones cover 28% of the sample. The sequencing sample was made of blood. The receptors originated from a woman aged 18 to 35 with Graves' hyperthyroidism that later progressed to Graves' ophthalmopathy.

This clonotype appeared many times. The CDR3 sequence is CASSLTPGQGRGNTEAFF. The CDR3 DNA sequence: TGTGCCAGCAGCTTAACTCCGGGACAGGGGAGGGGGAACACTGAAGCTTTCTTT. The V call is TRBV11-2, the J call TRBJ1-1, with TRBD1 matching 10 bases. Trimming took 2 bases from V and 1 from J; bases not matched to a gene: 10. The CDR3 is 18 residues long. The germline V gene encodes CDR1 SGHAT and CDR2 FQNNGV.

This clonotype was picked up a small number of times. V is TRBV24-1 and J is TRBJ1-4; 7 bases are shared with TRBD1. Per germline, CDR1 KGHDR and CDR2 SFDVKD. There are 14 residues in the CDR3. The V and J ends lost 4 bases and 10 bases, in that order; junction bases with no gene match: 8. The CDR3, as DNA: TGTGCCACCAGTGACGCCAGGGGGTCCCCAAAACTGTTTTTT. It specifies CATSDARGSPKLFF.

This clonotype was counted many times. CDR3 region: CASSFTPSGQGAITDTQYF. In DNA form, the CDR3 reads TGTGCCAGCAGCTTTACCCCTTCCGGACAGGGGGCGATCACAGATACGCAGTATTTT. V is TRBV11-2 and J is TRBJ2-3; 11 nucleotides line up with TRBD1. Trimming at V came to 3 bases and at J to 2 bases, leaving 13 bases not matched to a gene. Germline CDR1 and CDR2: SGHAT and FQNNGV. The CDR3 is made up of 19 amino acids.

This chain connects TRBV20-1 to TRBJ2-1; D might be TRBD1 or TRBD2, each matching 5 bases. The CDR3 sequence is 15 residues long. Trimming left V 4 bases short and J 4 bases short, with 17 bases between. Germline values: CDR1 DFQATT, CDR2 SNEGSKA (reference sequence). The CDR3 bases are TGCAGTGCTATTCCGGGACCTCCAGGATACAATGAGCAGTTCTTC. Its protein product is CSAIPGPPGYNEQFF.

For this clonotype: The missing conserved phenylalanine or tryptophan at the end of this CDR3 makes a read error likely. This sequence joins TRBV28 and TRBJ1-1; TRBD1 agrees at 7 bases. The CDR3 sequence is 14 residues long. The V and J ends lost 5 bases and 3 bases, in that order; junction bases with no gene match: 6. Germline loops: CDR1 MDHEN, CDR2 SYDVKM. Here the CDR3 reads CASSPRGGDTEAFS. The CDR3 region has the DNA TGTGCCAGCAGTCCCAGGGGGGGGGACACTGAAGCTTTCTCT.

This clonotype was seen ten or more times. V gene TRBV2 combines with J gene TRBJ1-6, with D maybe TRBD1 (5 bases). The germline gives CDR1 SNHLY, CDR2 FYNNEI. This CDR3 spans 15 amino acids. V gave up 3 bases and J gave up 7 bases, with 13 bases separating them. As DNA, the CDR3 is TGTGCCAGCAGTGACCAGGGAGATGACAATTCACCCCTCCACTTT. Protein: CASSDQGDDNSPLHF. The variable domain in full, completed from reference TRBV2 and TRBJ1-6, reads EPEVTQTPSHQVTQMGQEVILRCVPISNHLYFYWYRQILGQKVEFLVSFYNNEISEKSEIFDDQFSVERPDGSNFTLKIRSTKLEDSAMYFCASSDQGDDNSPLHFGNGTRLTVT.

Comments on this clonotype: This may stem from a read error, because a much larger clone lies one nucleotide away. This chain connects TRBV7-8 to TRBJ2-7; D possibly corresponds to TRBD1 (6 bases). Germline assignment: CDR1 SGHVS and CDR2 FQNEAQ. This CDR3 is built from 16 residues. CDR3 sequence reads: CASSLVVRGDSYELYF. The CDR3 bases are TGTGCCAGCAGCTTAGTGGTCAGGGGCGACTCCTACGAGCTGTACTTC.

The table lists this clonotype with many counts. Here the CDR3 DNA reads TGTGCCAGCAGCCCCCGAGGCGGGGCGGATTCGCGGACCCAGTACTTC. Protein: CASSPRGGADSRTQYF. J is TRBJ2-5 and V is TRBV11-3; possibly TRBD2 for D (6 bases). V gave up 5 bases and J gave up 7 bases, with 23 bases separating them. The V gene's germline CDR1 is SGHNT and CDR2 YENEEA. The CDR3 length is 16 residues.

This clonotype turned up a few times. The chain has TRBV28 and TRBJ1-2; D might be TRBD1 (6 bases). This CDR3 has 14 residues. The V and J ends lost 4 bases and 6 bases respectively, with 15 bases between them. Germline V gene sequence: CDR1 MDHEN, CDR2 SYDVKM. The CDR3 here is CASSSVSRDNGYTF. CDR3 nucleotide sequence: TGTGCCAGCAGTTCGGTCTCCAGGGACAATGGCTACACCTTC.

As concerns this clonotype: A junction boundary mismatches the germline segment, possibly from a read error. The chain is built from TRBV19 and TRBJ2-6; 9 positions agree with TRBD2. Germline assignment: CDR1 LNHDA and CDR2 SQIVND (reference sequence). The CDR3 totals 16 residues. The CDR3 loop reads CASGILAGSGANVLTF. The CDR3 DNA follows: TGTGCCAGTGGTATACTAGCGGGCTCTGGGGCCAACGTCCTGACTTTC.

V is TRBV7-2 and J is TRBJ2-7; D might be TRBD1 (6 bases). Germline CDR1 SGHTA, CDR2 FQGNSA. The CDR3 runs to 16 residues. The germline V and J ends were trimmed by 6 bases and 3 bases, with 21 bases remaining between them. This chain's CDR3 is CASRPQDSETGYEQYF. DNA of the CDR3: TGTGCCAGCAGACCACAGGATTCCGAGACAGGCTACGAGCAGTACTTC.

In its sample, this clonotype was seen many times. The rearrangement uses TRBV5-1 and TRBJ2-5; unclear D gene. The ends were cut back, 0 bases at V and 5 bases at J, with 17 bases in the middle. The CDR3 sequence is 16 residues long. Per germline, CDR1 SGHRS and CDR2 YFSETQ. The CDR3 DNA is TGCGCCAGCAGCTTGGCTTCCAGCTTCGTCGAGGAGACCCAGTACTTC. It codes for CASSLASSFVEETQYF.